The T cell receptor beta chain described here comes from a study of T cell repertoires in cytomegalovirus infection. In the study overall: Public TCR beta signature analysis indicated the presence of both CMV infection and matching HLA type. Whole-study findings and limits: Cumulated frequencies of public TCR beta families served to identify carriers of CMV plus the relevant HLA. CMV-specific HLA-C-restricted TCR beta clonotypes dominated the ex vivo response.

TCRdb re-derived calls from the reads in MiXCR, one entry per CDR3 protein. Altogether 250,000 or so distinct CDR3 sequences are present, around 9% being singletons, with the ten largest covering roughly 15%. This clonotype was seen repeatedly, ten times or more. The antigen is not known. CDR1 SGHVS and CDR2 FNYEAQ come from the germline V gene. CDR3 length equals 16 residues. Trimming took off 1 base at V and 0 bases at J, with 12 bases between the two ends. The specimen was PBMCs. This sequence originates from a human donor in good health (CMV status not recorded). Some clones in this sample may be carry-over from other donors' samples. This chain joins TRBV7-6 and TRBJ2-5, with D possibly matching TRBD2 (5 bases). The CDR3 loop is CASSLGVSGHQETQYF. The CDR3 region has the DNA TGTGCCAGCAGCTTAGGGGTCAGCGGACACCAAGAGACCCAGTACTTC.